The subject of this entry is one T cell receptor (beta chain). Antigen specificity is unknown. This sample stems from a study of T cell responses to AZD1222 COVID-19 vaccine. The study, taken as a whole, reports: Of spike-specific TCRs, nearly half reportedly target regions left unmutated in variants.

Method: immunoSEQ multiplex PCR; TCRdb's copy keeps in-frame clones and lacks some. This sample has more than 95,000 clones, with about 90% found just once. Per the germline V gene, CDR1 is SGHTA and CDR2 is FQGTGA. The V and J ends lost 5 bases and 7 bases respectively, with 14 bases between them. The CDR3 consists of 13 residues. This sequence was found in an adult in good health. This chain connects TRBV7-3 to TRBJ1-2, with D uncertain. The material sequenced was peripheral blood, taken on day 0 of AZD1222 vaccination. In DNA, the CDR3 is TGTGCCAGCAGCCCGTCCACCTCGGGTGGCTACACCTTC. Amino acids: CASSPSTSGGYTF.